The clone carrying this T cell receptor (beta chain) was picked up a small number of times. This specimen comes from a study of blood T cell repertoires in COVID-19. Across the whole study: Sources were T cells, B-cell-depleted T cells, or PBMCs; the material itself was cDNA or gDNA.

In the original processing: Quantification of nucleated cells was approximated via reference gene primer amplification. Clones were read by immunoSEQ multiplex PCR, and TCRdb kept only the in-frame ones, dropping some. For V, J and clone size, that table is used; D and trimming come from the DNA. The sample gives roughly 160,000 clones, around four fifths of which show up once; approximately 18% is in the top ten. Trimming removed 5 bases from V and 7 bases from J; junction bases left unmatched: 13. The CDR3 loop spans 16 amino acids. Germline assignment: CDR1 LGHDT and CDR2 YNNKEL (reference sequence).

This TCR came from a woman in her 70s who had recovered from COVID-19. The V and J genes are TRBV3-1 (or the pseudogene TRBV3-2) and TRBJ2-2; TRBD1 agrees at 7 bases. Sequencing was performed on peripheral blood. Here the CDR3 reads CASSFNRQGRGGELFF. In nucleotides, the CDR3 is TGTGCCAGCAGCTTTAATCGACAGGGAAGAGGCGGGGAGCTGTTTTTT.